This T cell receptor beta chain was observed in a study of PD-L1 blockade in urothelial cancer. Study-level information: Median T cell yield per blood sample was about 150,000 cells.

Using immunoSEQ multiplex PCR, the repertoire was profiled, and TCRdb retains in-frame clones only, with some absent. The sample consists of about 50,000 clones, roughly 75% of them appearing once. The time point denotes: pretreatment peripheral blood. The clonotype was recovered from a man in his 70s with urothelial cancer. The sample consisted of PBMCs, taken around atezolizumab (anti-PD-L1) treatment.

The CDR3 protein is CASSTSQGYYGYTF. The CDR3 DNA sequence: TGTGCCAGCAGCACTTCTCAGGGGTACTATGGCTACACCTTC. The chain recombines TRBV5-5 with TRBJ1-2; TRBD1 might be the D (6 bases). The CDR3 is made up of 14 amino acids. V shed 4 bases and J shed 3 bases, with 13 bases lying between them. CDR1 and CDR2 (germline): SGHKS, YYEKEE (reference sequence).